A selection of T cell receptor beta chains follows, all from one sample in a study of blood T cell repertoires in COVID-19. Sequencing used immunoSEQ multiplex PCR; TCRdb keeps in-frame clones, though not all of them. This sample has 250,000 to 350,000 clones; about nine tenths occur once, and the top ten carry approximately 11%. Sequenced: peripheral blood. The origin of the receptors is a woman aged 25 to 45 with COVID-19, enrolled during active disease. CDR3s include the opening cysteine and the closing phenylalanine or tryptophan. The D gene is left open where the match is weak. Expanded clones are given a class, and other clones once, few, many or no size at all.

v_gene	d_gene	j_gene	abundance	CDR3aa	CDR3nt
TRBV28	.	TRBJ1-2	.	CASRDQGGANYGYTF	TGTGCCAGCAGGGACCAAGGGGGAGCTAACTATGGCTACACCTTC
TRBV19	TRBD1	TRBJ2-1	.	CAKRQGYYNEQFF	TGTGCCAAACGACAGGGTTACTACAATGAGCAGTTCTTC
TRBV20-1	.	TRBJ1-1	.	CSASIGDTEAFF	TGCAGTGCTAGTATCGGGGACACTGAAGCTTTCTTT
TRBV18	TRBD2	TRBJ2-5	.	CASSGLAGPEETQYF	TGTGCCAGCTCAGGGCTAGCGGGTCCTGAAGAGACCCAGTACTTC
TRBV29-1	.	TRBJ2-7	.	CSVAGTLSYEQYF	TGCAGCGTTGCCGGGACACTATCCTACGAGCAGTACTTC
TRBV25-1	TRBD1	TRBJ1-4	.	CASSGGTGATNEKLFF	TGTGCCAGCAGTGGCGGGACAGGTGCAACTAATGAAAAACTGTTTTTT
TRBV7-2	TRBD1	TRBJ1-2	.	CASSSRQGSGYGYTF	TGTGCCAGCAGTTCTCGACAGGGGAGTGGGTATGGCTACACCTTC
TRBV10-3	.	TRBJ1-1	.	CAISLQGGRTEAFF	TGTGCCATCAGCCTCCAGGGAGGGAGAACTGAAGCTTTCTTT
TRBV6-1	TRBD1	TRBJ1-5	.	CASSDQQGRPQHF	TGTGCCAGCAGTGACCAACAGGGGAGGCCCCAGCATTTT
TRBV10-2	.	TRBJ2-5	.	CASSGPISASQETQYF	TGCGCCAGCAGTGGGCCTATTAGCGCTTCACAAGAGACCCAGTACTTC
TRBV13	.	TRBJ2-7	few	CASSPGVAGPGEQYF	TGTGCCAGCAGCCCAGGGGTAGCAGGGCCGGGAGAGCAGTACTTC
TRBV7-9	TRBD1	TRBJ1-2	once	CASSLAGQPNYGYTF	TGTGCCAGCAGCTTAGCGGGACAGCCTAACTATGGCTACACCTTC
TRBV24-1	TRBD1	TRBJ2-5	.	CATSTWKQGAGETQYF	TGTGCCACCAGTACTTGGAAACAGGGGGCGGGTGAGACCCAGTACTTC
TRBV28	.	TRBJ1-4	.	CASGPGDEKLFF	TGTGCCTCCGGGCCCGGGGATGAAAAACTGTTTTTT
TRBV5-6	.	TRBJ2-7	.	CASSLYPELPYEQYF	TGTGCCAGCAGCTTGTATCCGGAGTTGCCCTACGAGCAGTACTTC
TRBV6-5	TRBD1	TRBJ2-4	.	CASSYSYEGAKNIQYF	TGTGCCAGCAGTTACTCGTATGAGGGGGCAAAAAACATTCAGTACTTC
TRBV2	.	TRBJ1-1	.	CASSVLLAEAFF	TGTGCCAGCAGCGTTCTATTGGCTGAAGCTTTCTTT
TRBV11-3	.	TRBJ2-2	.	CASSLGLNTGELFF	TGTGCCAGCAGCTTGGGCCTGAACACCGGGGAGCTGTTTTTT
TRBV30	.	TRBJ1-1	.	CAWSPRQHLNTEAFF	TGTGCCTGGAGTCCCAGACAGCATCTGAACACTGAAGCTTTCTTT
TRBV4-1	.	TRBJ2-1	.	CASSQVLNEQFF	TGCGCCAGCAGCCAAGTCCTAAATGAGCAGTTCTTC
TRBV5-1	TRBD2	TRBJ2-7	.	CASSMGLAGGLPYEQYF	TGCGCCAGCAGCATGGGACTAGCGGGAGGGCTTCCTTACGAGCAGTACTTC
TRBV9	.	TRBJ1-1	.	CASSVTGLRNTEAFF	TGTGCCAGCAGCGTAACTGGACTCAGGAACACTGAAGCTTTCTTT
TRBV3-1/TRBV3-2	TRBD2	TRBJ2-1	once	CASSRGLAEFF	TGTGCCAGCAGCCGGGGACTAGCGGAGTTCTTC
TRBV7-9	TRBD2	TRBJ2-1	.	CASSLNPGLADNEQFF	TGTGCCAGCAGCTTAAATCCGGGACTAGCGGACAATGAGCAGTTCTTC
TRBV28	TRBD2	TRBJ2-1	.	CASTGTSSYNEQFF	TGTGCCAGCACAGGGACTAGCTCCTACAATGAGCAGTTCTTC
TRBV3-1/TRBV3-2	.	TRBJ1-5	few	CASSQGCCGQPQHF	TGTGCCAGCAGCCAAGGGTGTTGCGGTCAGCCCCAGCATTTT
TRBV6-6	TRBD1	TRBJ2-5	once	CASSTGQGARETQYF	TGTGCCAGCAGCACTGGACAGGGGGCGCGAGAGACCCAGTACTTC
TRBV7-8	.	TRBJ1-2	.	CASSPSGIRNGYTF	TGTGCCAGCAGCCCCTCTGGCATTCGCAATGGCTACACCTTC
TRBV7-6	TRBD1	TRBJ1-2	.	CASSSRDRNPTGYTF	TGTGCCAGCAGCTCCCGGGACAGAAACCCAACAGGCTACACCTTC
TRBV9	TRBD2	TRBJ2-2	.	CASRDSSGRENTGELFF	TGTGCCAGCAGGGATAGTAGCGGGAGAGAGAACACCGGGGAGCTGTTTTTT